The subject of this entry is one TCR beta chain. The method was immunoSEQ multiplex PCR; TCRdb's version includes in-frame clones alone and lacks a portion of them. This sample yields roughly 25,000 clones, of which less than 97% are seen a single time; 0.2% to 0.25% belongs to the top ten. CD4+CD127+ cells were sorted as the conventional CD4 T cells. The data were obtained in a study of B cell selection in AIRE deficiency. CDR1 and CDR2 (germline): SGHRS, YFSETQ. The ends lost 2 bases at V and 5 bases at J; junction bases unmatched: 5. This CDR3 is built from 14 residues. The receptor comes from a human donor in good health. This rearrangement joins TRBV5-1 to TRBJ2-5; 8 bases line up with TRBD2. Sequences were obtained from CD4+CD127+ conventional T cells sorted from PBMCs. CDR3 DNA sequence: TGCGCCAGCAGCTTCGGACTAGCCGGGGAGACCCAGTACTTC. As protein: CASSFGLAGETQYF.